Given below is one TCR beta chain in context. What it recognizes is unknown. This may come from a read error, since a much larger clone is one base off. As the CDR3 is not closed by the conserved phenylalanine or tryptophan, this likely results from a read error. The sample belongs to a study of T cells in Graves' hyperthyroidism and ophthalmopathy. The study's findings and limits: Expanded thyroid clonotypes (above 0.001) were mostly also found in blood. Stable hyperthyroidism was told apart from ophthalmopathy by a model built on 13 V-J features.

This CDR3 comprises 12 residues. Trimming left V 4 bases short and J 3 bases short, with 6 bases between. Germline V lookup: CDR1 MNHEY, CDR2 SVGAGI. These patients, aged 18 to 65, had recently diagnosed hyperthyroidism lasting under 2 months. Clinical symptoms, serum thyroxine and TRAb, thyroid ultrasound and orbital computed tomography were used for the diagnoses. RNA transcripts served as the template for amplifying TCR beta CDR3 regions. RT-PCR in the first round (using the HTBI primer set) targeted the TCR CDR3. TCRdb re-analysed the multiplex PCR reads in MiXCR, keeping a single row per CDR3 protein. Of roughly 700,000 distinct CDR3 sequences listed, about a third are singletons.

Source material: blood. The chain links TRBV6-5 to TRBJ1-1; D not certain. This sequence originates from a woman in her forties with Graves' hyperthyroidism. CDR3 bases: TGTGCCAGCAGTTCCCCTTACACTGAAGCTTTCCTT. This sequence encodes CASSSPYTEAFL.